This note documents a single T cell receptor (beta chain) sequence. This entry belongs to a study of CD8 T cell repertoires and HIV-1 epitope variants. This CDR3 has 15 amino acids. Trimming left V 4 bases short and J 3 bases short, with 16 bases between. The germline gives CDR1 SNHLY, CDR2 FYNNEI. Method: immunoSEQ multiplex PCR; TCRdb's copy keeps in-frame clones and lacks some. Found here are under 100,000 clones, roughly 81% of them singletons; the top ten hold roughly 26%. This chain uses TRBV2 with TRBJ2-7; D is possibly TRBD2 (6 bases). The clonotype was recovered from a male donor with HIV. Specimen: uncultured baseline CD8+ T cells from peripheral blood mononuclear cells (PBMCs). The CDR3 nucleotides are TGTGCCAGCAGTGTGGGGCGGGGCCCCGACTACGAGCAGTACTTC. It encodes CASSVGRGPDYEQYF.